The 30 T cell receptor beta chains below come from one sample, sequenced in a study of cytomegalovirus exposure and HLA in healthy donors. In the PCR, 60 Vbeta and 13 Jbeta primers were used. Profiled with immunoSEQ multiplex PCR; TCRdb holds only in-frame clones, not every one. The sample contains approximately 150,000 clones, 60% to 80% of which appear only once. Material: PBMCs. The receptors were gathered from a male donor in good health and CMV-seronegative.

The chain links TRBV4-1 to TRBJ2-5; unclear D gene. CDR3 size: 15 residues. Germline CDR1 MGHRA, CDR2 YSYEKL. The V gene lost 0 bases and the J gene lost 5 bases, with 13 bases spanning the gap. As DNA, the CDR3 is TGCGCCAGCAGCCAAGATCGGGTTTTCGCCGAGACCCAGTACTTC. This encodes CASSQDRVFAETQYF.

In DNA, the CDR3 is TGTGCCAGTGCACAGGGGGTAATCTATGGCTACACCTTC. Protein: CASAQGVIYGYTF. This chain links TRBV19 with TRBJ1-2; 8 positions agree with TRBD1. Germline trimming cut 8 bases from V and 4 bases from J; bases unmatched to any gene: 6. Germline V CDR1 and CDR2: LNHDA, SQIVND (reference sequence). This CDR3 is 13 amino acids long. The variable domain in full, completed from reference TRBV19 and TRBJ1-2, reads DGGITQSPKYLFRKEGQNVTLSCEQNLNHDAMYWYRQDPGQGLRLIYYSQIVNDFQKGDIAEGYSVSREKKESFPLTVTSAQKNPTAFYLCASAQGVIYGYTFGSGTRLTVV.

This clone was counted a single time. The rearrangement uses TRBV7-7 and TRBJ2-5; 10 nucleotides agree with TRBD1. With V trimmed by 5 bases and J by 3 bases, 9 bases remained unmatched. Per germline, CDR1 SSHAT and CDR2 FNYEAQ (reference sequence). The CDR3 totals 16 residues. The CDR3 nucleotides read TGTGCCAGCAGCCCCCCGACCGGGACAGGGGAAGAGACCCAGTACTTC. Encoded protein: CASSPPTGTGEETQYF.

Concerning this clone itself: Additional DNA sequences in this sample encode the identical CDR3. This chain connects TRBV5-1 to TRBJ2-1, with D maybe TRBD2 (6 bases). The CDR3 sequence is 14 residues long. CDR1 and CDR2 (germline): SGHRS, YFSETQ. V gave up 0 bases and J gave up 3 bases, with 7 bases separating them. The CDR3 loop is CASSLGGGYNEQFF. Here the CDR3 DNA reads TGCGCCAGCAGCTTGGGGGGAGGCTACAATGAGCAGTTCTTC.

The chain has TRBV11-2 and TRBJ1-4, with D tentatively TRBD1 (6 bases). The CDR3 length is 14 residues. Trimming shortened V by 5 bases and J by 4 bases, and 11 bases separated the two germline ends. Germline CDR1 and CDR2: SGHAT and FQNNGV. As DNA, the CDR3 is TGTGCCAGCAGCCCAGGGGCGGGTAATGAAAAACTGTTTTTT. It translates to CASSPGAGNEKLFF.

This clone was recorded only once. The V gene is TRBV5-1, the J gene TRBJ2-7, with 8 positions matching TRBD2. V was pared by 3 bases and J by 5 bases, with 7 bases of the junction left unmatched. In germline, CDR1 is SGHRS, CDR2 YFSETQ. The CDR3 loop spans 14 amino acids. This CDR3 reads CASSWGGTSDEQYF. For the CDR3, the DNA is TGCGCCAGCAGCTGGGGCGGGACTAGTGACGAGCAGTACTTC.

This chain's CDR3 is CASSSISDRGQETQYF. CDR3 DNA: TGTGCCAGCAGCTCAATTTCGGACAGGGGGCAAGAGACCCAGTACTTC. The genes are TRBV7-9 and TRBJ2-5; 10 bases are shared with TRBD1. The ends lost 4 bases at V and 2 bases at J; junction bases unmatched: 7. Germline V gene sequence: CDR1 SEHNR, CDR2 FQNEAQ (reference sequence). The CDR3 runs 16 residues.

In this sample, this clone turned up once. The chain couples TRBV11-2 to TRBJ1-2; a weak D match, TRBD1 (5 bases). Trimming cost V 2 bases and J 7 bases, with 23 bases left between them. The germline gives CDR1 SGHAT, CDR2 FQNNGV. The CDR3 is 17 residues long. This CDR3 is CASSLRFNKGGASGYTF. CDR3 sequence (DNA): TGTGCCAGCAGCTTAAGGTTTAATAAGGGCGGGGCGAGTGGCTACACCTTC.

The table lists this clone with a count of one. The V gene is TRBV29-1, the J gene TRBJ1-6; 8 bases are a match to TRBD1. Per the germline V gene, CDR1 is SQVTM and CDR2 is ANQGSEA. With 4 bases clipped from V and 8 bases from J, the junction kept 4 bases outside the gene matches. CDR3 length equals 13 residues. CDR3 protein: CSVGQGADSPLHF. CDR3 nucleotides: TGCAGCGTTGGGCAGGGGGCCGATTCACCCCTCCACTTT.

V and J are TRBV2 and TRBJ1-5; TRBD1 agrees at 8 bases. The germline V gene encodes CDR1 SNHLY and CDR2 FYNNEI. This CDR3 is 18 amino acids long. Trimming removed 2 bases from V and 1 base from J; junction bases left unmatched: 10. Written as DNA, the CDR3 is TGTGCCAGCAGTGAAACAGGGGGTATAATTGGGAGCAATCAGCCCCAGCATTTT. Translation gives CASSETGGIIGSNQPQHF.

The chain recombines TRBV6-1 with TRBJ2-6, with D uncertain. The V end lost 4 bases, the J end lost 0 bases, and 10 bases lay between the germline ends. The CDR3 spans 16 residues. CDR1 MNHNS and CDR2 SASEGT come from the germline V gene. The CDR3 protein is CASSVQQLSGANVLTF. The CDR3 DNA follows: TGTGCCAGCAGTGTACAGCAACTCTCTGGGGCCAACGTCCTGACTTTC.

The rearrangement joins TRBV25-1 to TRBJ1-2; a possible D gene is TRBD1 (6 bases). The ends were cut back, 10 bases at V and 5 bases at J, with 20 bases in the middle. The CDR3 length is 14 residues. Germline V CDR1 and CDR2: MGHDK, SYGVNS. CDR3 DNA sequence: TGTGCCACCGGATTGTCGGGGGGCGCGTATGGCTACACCTTC. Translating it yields CATGLSGGAYGYTF.

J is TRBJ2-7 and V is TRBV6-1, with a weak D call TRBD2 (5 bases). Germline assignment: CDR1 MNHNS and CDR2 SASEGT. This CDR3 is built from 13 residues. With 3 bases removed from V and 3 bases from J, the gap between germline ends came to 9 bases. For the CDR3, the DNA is TGTGCCAGCAGTGACCGAGGAGGCTACGAGCAGTACTTC. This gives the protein CASSDRGGYEQYF.

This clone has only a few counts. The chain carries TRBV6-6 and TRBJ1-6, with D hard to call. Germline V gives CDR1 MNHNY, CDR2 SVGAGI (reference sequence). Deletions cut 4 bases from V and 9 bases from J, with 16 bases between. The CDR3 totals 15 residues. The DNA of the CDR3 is TGTGCCAGCAGTTCCCCGGGAGACGGACGTTCACCCCTCCACTTT. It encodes CASSSPGDGRSPLHF.

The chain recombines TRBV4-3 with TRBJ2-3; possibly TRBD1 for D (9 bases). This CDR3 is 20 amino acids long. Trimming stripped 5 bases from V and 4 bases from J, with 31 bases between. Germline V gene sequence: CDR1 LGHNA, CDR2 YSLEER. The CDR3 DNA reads TGCGCCAGCAGCTACCTCGGACAGGGGTTTAGCGGGACCTTGCCAGATACGCAGTATTTT. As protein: CASSYLGQGFSGTLPDTQYF.

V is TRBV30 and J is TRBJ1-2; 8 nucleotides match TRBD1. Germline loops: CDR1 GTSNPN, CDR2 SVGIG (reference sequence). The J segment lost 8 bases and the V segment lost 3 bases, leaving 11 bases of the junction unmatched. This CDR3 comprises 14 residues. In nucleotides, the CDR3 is TGTGCCTGGAGAGGCCAGGGGGCTATTGTCGGCTACACCTTC. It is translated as CAWRGQGAIVGYTF.

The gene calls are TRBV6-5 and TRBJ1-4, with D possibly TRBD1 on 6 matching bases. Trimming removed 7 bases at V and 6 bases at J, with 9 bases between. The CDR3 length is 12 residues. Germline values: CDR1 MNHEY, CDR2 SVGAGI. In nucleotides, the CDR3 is TGTGCCAGCATGGCAGGGGATGAAAAACTGTTTTTT. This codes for CASMAGDEKLFF.

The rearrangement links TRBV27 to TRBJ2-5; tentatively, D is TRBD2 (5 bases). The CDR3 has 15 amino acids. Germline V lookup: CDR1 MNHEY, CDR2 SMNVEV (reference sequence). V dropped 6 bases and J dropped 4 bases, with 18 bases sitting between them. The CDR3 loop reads CASRRGGTGLETQYF. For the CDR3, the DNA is TGTGCCAGCAGGCGCGGAGGCACCGGATTAGAGACCCAGTACTTC.

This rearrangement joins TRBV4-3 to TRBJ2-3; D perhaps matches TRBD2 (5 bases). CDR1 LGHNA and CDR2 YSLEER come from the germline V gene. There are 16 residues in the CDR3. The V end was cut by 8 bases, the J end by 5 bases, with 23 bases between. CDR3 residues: CASSERGFSGKDTQYF. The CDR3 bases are TGCGCCAGCTCCGAACGGGGTTTCAGCGGAAAAGATACGCAGTATTTT.

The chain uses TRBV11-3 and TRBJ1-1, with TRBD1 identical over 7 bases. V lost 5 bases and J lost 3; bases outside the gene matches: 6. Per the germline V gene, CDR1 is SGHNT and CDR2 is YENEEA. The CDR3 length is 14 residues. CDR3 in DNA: TGTGCCAGCAGCCAGGACAGGACCGACACTGAAGCTTTCTTT. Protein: CASSQDRTDTEAFF. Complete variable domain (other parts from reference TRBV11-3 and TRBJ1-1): EAGVVQSPRYKIIEKKQPVAFWCNPISGHNTLYWYLQNLGQGPELLIRYENEEAVDDSQLPKDRFSAERLKGVDSTLKIQPAELGDSAVYLCASSQDRTDTEAFFGQGTRLTVV.

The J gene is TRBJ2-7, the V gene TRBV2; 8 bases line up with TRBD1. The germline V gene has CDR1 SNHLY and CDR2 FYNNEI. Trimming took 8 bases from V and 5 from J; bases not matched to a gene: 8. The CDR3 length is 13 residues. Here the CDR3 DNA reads TGTGCCAGCCCTCCTGACAGGGGAAACGAGCAGTACTTC. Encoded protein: CASPPDRGNEQYF.

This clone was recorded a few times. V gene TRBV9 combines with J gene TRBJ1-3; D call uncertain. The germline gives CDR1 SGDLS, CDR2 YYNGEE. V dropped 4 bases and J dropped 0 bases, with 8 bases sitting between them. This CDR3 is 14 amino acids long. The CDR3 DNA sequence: TGTGCCAGCAGCCCGACAACCTCTGGAAACACCATATATTTT. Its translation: CASSPTTSGNTIYF.

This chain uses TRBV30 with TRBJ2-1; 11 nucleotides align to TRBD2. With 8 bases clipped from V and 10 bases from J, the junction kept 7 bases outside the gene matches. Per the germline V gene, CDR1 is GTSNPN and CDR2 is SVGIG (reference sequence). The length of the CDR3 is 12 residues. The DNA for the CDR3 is TGTGCCCGACCCCGACTAGCGGGGGAGCAGTTCTTC. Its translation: CARPRLAGEQFF.

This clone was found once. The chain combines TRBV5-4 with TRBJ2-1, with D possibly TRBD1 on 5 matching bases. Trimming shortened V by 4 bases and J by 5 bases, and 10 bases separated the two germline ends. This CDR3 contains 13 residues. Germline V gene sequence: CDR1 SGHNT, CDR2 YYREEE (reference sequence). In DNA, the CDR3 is TGTGCCAGCAGCCCGGACAAAAACAATGAGCAGTTCTTC. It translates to CASSPDKNNEQFF.

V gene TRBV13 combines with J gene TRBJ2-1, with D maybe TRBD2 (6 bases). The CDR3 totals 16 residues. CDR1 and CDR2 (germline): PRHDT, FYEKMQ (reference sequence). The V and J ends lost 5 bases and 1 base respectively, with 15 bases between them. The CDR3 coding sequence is TGTGCCAGCAGCCTTCAGTGGGGGGTTTCCTACAATGAGCAGTTCTTC. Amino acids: CASSLQWGVSYNEQFF.

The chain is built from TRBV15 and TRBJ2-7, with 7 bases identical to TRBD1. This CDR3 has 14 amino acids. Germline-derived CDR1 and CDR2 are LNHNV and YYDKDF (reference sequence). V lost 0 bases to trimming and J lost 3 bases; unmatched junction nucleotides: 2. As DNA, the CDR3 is TGTGCCACCAGCAGAGATAACAGGGGCTACGAGCAGTACTTC. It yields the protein CATSRDNRGYEQYF.

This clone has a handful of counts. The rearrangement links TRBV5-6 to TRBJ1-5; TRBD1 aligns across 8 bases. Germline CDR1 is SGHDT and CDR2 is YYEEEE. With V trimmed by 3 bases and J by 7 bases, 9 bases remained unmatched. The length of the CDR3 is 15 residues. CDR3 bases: TGTGCCAGCAGCTCAAAGGACAGGGTTGAACAGCCCCAGCATTTT. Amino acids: CASSSKDRVEQPQHF.

The CDR3 sequence: CASSLVRGPTDTQYF. Here the CDR3 DNA reads TGTGCCAGCAGCTTAGTTCGGGGTCCAACTGATACGCAGTATTTT. The gene calls are TRBV7-6 and TRBJ2-3; tentatively, D is TRBD2 (5 bases). The CDR3 totals 15 residues. The germline CDR1 and CDR2 sequences are SGHVS and FNYEAQ. V lost 1 base and J lost 6, with 14 bases in between.

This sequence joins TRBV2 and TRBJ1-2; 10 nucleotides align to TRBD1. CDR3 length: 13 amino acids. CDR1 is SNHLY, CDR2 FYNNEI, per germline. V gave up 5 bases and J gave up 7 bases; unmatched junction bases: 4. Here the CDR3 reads CASSPGQGSGYTF. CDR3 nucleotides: TGTGCCAGCAGTCCGGGACAGGGGTCTGGCTACACCTTC.

For the CDR3, the DNA is TGTGCCAGCAGACCGACAGGTCTGGGCAATCAGCCCCAGCATTTT. It is translated as CASRPTGLGNQPQHF. The chain couples TRBV2 to TRBJ1-5, with TRBD1 as a possible D gene (6 bases). This CDR3 has 15 amino acids. Per germline, CDR1 SNHLY and CDR2 FYNNEI. Trimming stripped 6 bases from V and 2 bases from J, with 14 bases between.